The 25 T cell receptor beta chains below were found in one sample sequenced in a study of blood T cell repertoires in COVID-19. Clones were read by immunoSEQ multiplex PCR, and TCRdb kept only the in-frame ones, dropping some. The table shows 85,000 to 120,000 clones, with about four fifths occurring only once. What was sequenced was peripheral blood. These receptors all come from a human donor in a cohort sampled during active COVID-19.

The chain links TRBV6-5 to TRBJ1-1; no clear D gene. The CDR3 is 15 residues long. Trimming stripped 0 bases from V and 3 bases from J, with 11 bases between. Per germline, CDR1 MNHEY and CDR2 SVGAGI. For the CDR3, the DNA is TGTGCCAGCAGTTACTCCAACAGCCCCGACACTGAAGCTTTCTTT. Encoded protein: CASSYSNSPDTEAFF.

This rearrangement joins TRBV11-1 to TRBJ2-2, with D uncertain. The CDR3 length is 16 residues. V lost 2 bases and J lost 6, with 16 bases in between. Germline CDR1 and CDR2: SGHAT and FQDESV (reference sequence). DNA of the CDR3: TGTGCCAGCAGCTTATTGGAGCAACCGTGGTCCGGGGAGCTGTTTTTT. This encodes CASSLLEQPWSGELFF.

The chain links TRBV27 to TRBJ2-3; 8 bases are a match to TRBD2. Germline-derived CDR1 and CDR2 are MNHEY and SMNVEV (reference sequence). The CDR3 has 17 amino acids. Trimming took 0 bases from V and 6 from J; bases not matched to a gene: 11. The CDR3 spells CASSLSKVAGGYDTQYF. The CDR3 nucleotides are TGTGCCAGCAGTTTATCGAAGGTCGCGGGGGGCTACGATACGCAGTATTTT.

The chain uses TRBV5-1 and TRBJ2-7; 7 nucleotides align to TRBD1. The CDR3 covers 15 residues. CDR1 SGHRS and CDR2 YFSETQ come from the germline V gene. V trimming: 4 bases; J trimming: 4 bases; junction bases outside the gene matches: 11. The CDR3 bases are TGCGCCAGCAGCATACGACAGGGAATGGGGTACGAGCAGTACTTC. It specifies CASSIRQGMGYEQYF.

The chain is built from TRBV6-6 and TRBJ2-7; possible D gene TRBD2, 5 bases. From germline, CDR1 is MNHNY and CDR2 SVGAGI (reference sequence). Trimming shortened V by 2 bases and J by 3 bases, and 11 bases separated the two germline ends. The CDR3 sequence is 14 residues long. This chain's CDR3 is CASSYGRGSYEQYF. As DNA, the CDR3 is TGTGCCAGCAGTTACGGCAGAGGGAGCTACGAGCAGTACTTC.

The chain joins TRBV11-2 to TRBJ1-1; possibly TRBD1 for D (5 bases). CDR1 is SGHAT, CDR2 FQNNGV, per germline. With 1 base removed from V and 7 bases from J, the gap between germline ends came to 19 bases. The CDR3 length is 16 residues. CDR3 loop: CASSLAPPGSPHEAFF. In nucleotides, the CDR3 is TGTGCCAGCAGCTTAGCCCCTCCAGGGTCCCCACATGAAGCTTTCTTT.

CDR3 sequence: CASSQVQDLEQFF. As DNA, the CDR3 is TGTGCCAGCAGCCAAGTTCAGGACTTGGAGCAGTTCTTC. V is TRBV4-2 and J is TRBJ2-1, with a weak D call TRBD2 (5 bases). The CDR3 has 13 residues. The germline CDR1 and CDR2 sequences are LGHNA and YNFKEQ. V lost 1 base, J lost 10 bases, and 11 bases lay in between.

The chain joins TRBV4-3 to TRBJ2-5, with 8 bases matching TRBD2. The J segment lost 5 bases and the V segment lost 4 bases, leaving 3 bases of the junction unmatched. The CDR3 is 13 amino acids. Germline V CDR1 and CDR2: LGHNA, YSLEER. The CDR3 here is CASSPGLAETQYF. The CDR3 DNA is TGCGCCAGCAGCCCTGGACTAGCTGAGACCCAGTACTTC.

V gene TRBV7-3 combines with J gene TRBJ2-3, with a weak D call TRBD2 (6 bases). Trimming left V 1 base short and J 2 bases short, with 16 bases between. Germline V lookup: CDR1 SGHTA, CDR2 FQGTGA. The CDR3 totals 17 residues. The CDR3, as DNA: TGTGCCAGCAGCTTAAGACCCTGGGACTCGGCCACAGATACGCAGTATTTT. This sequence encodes CASSLRPWDSATDTQYF. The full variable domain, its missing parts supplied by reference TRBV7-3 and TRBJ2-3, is GAGVSQTPSNKVTEKGKYVELRCDPISGHTALYWYRQSLGQGPEFLIYFQGTGAADDSGLPNDRFFAVRPEGSVSTLKIQRTERGDSAVYLCASSLRPWDSATDTQYFGPGTRLTVL.

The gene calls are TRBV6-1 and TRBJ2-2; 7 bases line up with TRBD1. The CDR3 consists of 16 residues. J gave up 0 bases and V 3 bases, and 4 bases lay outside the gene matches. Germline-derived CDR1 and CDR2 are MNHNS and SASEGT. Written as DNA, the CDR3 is TGTGCCAGCAGTGAGTGGACAGGAGCGAACACCGGGGAGCTGTTTTTT. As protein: CASSEWTGANTGELFF.

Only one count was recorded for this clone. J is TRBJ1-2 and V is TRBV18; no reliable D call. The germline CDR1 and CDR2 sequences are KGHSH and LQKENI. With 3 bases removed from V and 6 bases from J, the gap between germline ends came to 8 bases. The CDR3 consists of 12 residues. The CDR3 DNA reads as TGTGCCAGCTCACCTGAGAGGGATGGCTACACCTTC. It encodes CASSPERDGYTF.

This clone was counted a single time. Here the CDR3 reads CATSGWGRADTQYF. The DNA for the CDR3 is TGTGCCACCAGTGGGTGGGGGAGGGCAGATACGCAGTATTTT. J is TRBJ2-3 and V is TRBV24-1; 7 nucleotides line up with TRBD2. Germline CDR1 is KGHDR and CDR2 is SFDVKD. V was clipped by 5 bases and J by 4 bases; unmatched bases: 5. The CDR3 length is 14 residues.

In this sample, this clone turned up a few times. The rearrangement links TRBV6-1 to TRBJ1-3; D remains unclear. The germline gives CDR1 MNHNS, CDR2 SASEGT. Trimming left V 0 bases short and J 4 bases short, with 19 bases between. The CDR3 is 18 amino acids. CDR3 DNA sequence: TGTGCCAGCAGTGAAGCGCTCTCAGGCCGAGCTCAGGGAAACACCATATATTTT. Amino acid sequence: CASSEALSGRAQGNTIYF.

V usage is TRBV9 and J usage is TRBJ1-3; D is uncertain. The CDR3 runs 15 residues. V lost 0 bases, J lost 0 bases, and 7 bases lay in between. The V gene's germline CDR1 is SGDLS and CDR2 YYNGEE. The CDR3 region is CASSVVSLSGNTIYF. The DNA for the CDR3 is TGTGCCAGCAGCGTAGTGTCCCTCTCTGGAAACACCATATATTTT.

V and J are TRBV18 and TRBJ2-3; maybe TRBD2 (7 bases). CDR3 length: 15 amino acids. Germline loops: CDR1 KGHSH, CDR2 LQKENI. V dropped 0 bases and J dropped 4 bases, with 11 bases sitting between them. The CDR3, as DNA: TGTGCCAGCTCACCACCTCGCGGGGGCCCAGATACGCAGTATTTT. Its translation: CASSPPRGGPDTQYF.

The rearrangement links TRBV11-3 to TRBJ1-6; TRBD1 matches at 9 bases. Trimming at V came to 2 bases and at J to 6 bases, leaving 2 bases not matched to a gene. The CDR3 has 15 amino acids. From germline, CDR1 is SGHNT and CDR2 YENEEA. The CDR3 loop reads CASSLTGGGNSPLHF. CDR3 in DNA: TGTGCCAGCAGCTTAACAGGGGGCGGTAATTCACCCCTCCACTTT.

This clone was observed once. The CDR3 protein is CASRIDRGRHNEQFF. CDR3 DNA: TGTGCCAGCAGGATAGACAGGGGGCGACACAATGAGCAGTTCTTC. This chain connects TRBV6-5 to TRBJ2-1, with TRBD1 matching over 10 bases. CDR3 length equals 15 residues. The V segment lost 6 bases and the J segment 5 bases; nucleotides outside the gene matches: 7. Germline V gene sequence: CDR1 MNHEY, CDR2 SVGAGI.

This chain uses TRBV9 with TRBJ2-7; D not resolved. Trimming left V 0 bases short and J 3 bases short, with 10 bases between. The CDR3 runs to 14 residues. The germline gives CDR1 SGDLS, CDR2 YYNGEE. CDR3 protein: CASSVGRVNYEQYF. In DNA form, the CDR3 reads TGTGCCAGCAGCGTAGGACGGGTCAACTACGAGCAGTACTTC.

The CDR3 DNA reads as TGTGCCAGCAGCCTCCCGACTAGCACAGATACGCAGTATTTT. It translates to CASSLPTSTDTQYF. The chain links TRBV3-1 (or the pseudogene TRBV3-2) to TRBJ2-3; D remains ambiguous. The V and J ends lost 4 bases and 0 bases respectively, with 8 bases between them. Germline V gene sequence: CDR1 LGHDT, CDR2 YNNKEL (reference sequence). The CDR3 has 14 residues.

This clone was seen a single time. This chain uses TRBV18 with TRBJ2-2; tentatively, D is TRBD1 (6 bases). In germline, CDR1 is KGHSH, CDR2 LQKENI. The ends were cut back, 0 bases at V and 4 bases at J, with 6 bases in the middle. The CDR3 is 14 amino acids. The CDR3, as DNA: TGTGCCAGCTCACCACCGGACAGCACCGGGGAGCTGTTTTTT. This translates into CASSPPDSTGELFF.

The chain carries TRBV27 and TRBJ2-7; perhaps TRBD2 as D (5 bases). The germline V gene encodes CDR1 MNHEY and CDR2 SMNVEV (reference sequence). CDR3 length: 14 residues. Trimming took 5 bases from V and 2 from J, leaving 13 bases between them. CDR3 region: CASSIGFGAYEQYF. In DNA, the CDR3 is TGTGCCAGCAGTATAGGGTTCGGGGCCTACGAGCAGTACTTC.

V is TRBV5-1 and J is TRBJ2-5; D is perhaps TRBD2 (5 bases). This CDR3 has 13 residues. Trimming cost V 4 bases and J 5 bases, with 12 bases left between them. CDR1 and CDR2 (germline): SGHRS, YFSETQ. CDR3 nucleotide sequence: TGCGCCAGCAGCCTTCTTCCGGGGGAGACCCAGTACTTC. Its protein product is CASSLLPGETQYF.

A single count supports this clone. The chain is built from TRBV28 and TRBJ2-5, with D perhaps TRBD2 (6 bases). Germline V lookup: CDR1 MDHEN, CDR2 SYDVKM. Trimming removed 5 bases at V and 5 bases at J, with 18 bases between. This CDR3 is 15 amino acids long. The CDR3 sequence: CASSLGGSGGETQYF. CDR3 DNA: TGTGCCAGCAGTCTAGGAGGTTCTGGAGGGGAGACCCAGTACTTC.

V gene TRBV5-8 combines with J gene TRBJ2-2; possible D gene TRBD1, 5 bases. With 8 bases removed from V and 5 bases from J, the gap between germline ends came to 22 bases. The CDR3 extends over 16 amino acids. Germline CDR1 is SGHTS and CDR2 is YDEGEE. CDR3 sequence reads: CARPGFGLLRTGELFF. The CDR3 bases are TGTGCCAGACCAGGGTTCGGTTTGCTGAGGACCGGGGAGCTGTTTTTT.

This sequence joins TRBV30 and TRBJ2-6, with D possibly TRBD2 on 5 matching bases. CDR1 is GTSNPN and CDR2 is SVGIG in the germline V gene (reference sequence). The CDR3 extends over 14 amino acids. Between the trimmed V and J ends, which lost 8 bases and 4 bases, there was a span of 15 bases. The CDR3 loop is CALAGVPGANVLTF. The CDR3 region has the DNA TGTGCCCTGGCCGGGGTTCCGGGGGCCAACGTCCTGACTTTC.